The entry below describes one T cell receptor (beta chain). Its matching antigen is unknown. This sample is part of a study of T cell repertoires in cytomegalovirus infection. Study summary: Peptides in the study included HLA-C-restricted and HLA-B-restricted CMV epitopes. Public TCR beta signatures provided an indication of both CMV infection and a matching HLA type. Broader study findings: Cumulative public TCR beta family frequency identified carriers of CMV plus the relevant HLA.

TCRdb reprocessed the reads with MiXCR, giving one entry per CDR3 protein. This sample has some 500,000 distinct CDR3 sequences, with roughly a third found just once. CDR3 length: 15 residues. The germline V gene has CDR1 LGHNA and CDR2 YSLEER. Trimming cost V 4 bases and J 1 base; bases outside gene matches: 4. This clonotype was obtained from a human donor in good health (CMV status not recorded). Some clones in this sample may be carry-over from other donors' samples. The source was cultured PBMCs, collected from culture after CMV antigen stimulation. The chain joins TRBV4-3 to TRBJ2-7; 10 bases fit TRBD1. CDR3 amino acids: CASSRGQGRSYEQYF. CDR3 coding DNA: TGCGCCAGCAGCCGGGGACAGGGGCGATCCTACGAGCAGTACTTC.